Following are 14 T cell receptor beta chains from one sample sequenced in a study of CD8 T cells in Susac syndrome. It was with random hexamers that roughly 0.45 to 1 ug RNA was reverse transcribed. TCRdb processed the immunoSEQ multiplex PCR reads anew with MiXCR; each CDR3 protein has one entry. The sample holds 180,000 or so distinct CDR3 sequences; roughly 94% are singletons and the top ten take 0.099%. Sequencing was carried out using CD4+ T cells from PBMCs. The receptors derive from a human donor with Susac syndrome.

V gene TRBV15 combines with J gene TRBJ1-6; D is perhaps TRBD1 (6 bases). Germline-derived CDR1 and CDR2 are LNHNV and YYDKDF (reference sequence). The V and J ends lost 4 bases and 9 bases respectively, with 16 bases between them. The CDR3 totals 15 residues. Here the CDR3 DNA reads TGTGCCACCAGCAACAGGGTCCCGGGACTTTCACCCCTCCACTTT. Amino acid sequence: CATSNRVPGLSPLHF.

This clonotype was found a few times. The chain recombines TRBV19 with TRBJ1-5; D unclear. The CDR3 is 12 residues long. The germline gives CDR1 LNHDA, CDR2 SQIVND (reference sequence). V was pared by 6 bases and J by 5 bases, with 8 bases between. The CDR3 region is CASSWTDQPQHF. The CDR3 DNA sequence: TGTGCCAGTAGCTGGACCGATCAGCCCCAGCATTTT.

The chain links TRBV24-1 to TRBJ2-1, with 10 bases fitting TRBD1. The ends lost 3 bases at V and 3 bases at J; junction bases unmatched: 1. This CDR3 has 15 amino acids. In germline, CDR1 is KGHDR, CDR2 SFDVKD. CDR3 residues: CATSDGQGGYNEQFF. In DNA form, the CDR3 reads TGTGCCACCAGTGATGGACAGGGGGGCTACAATGAGCAGTTCTTC.

V gene TRBV5-1 combines with J gene TRBJ2-5; weak D call: TRBD2 (5 bases). Looked up from germline, CDR1 is SGHRS and CDR2 is YFSETQ. The CDR3 has 15 amino acids. Trimming left V 0 bases short and J 3 bases short, with 12 bases between. The CDR3 DNA sequence: TGCGCCAGCAGCTTGGAAGCGGCGCCTGAAGAGACCCAGTACTTC. The encoded protein is CASSLEAAPEETQYF.

The rearrangement joins TRBV12-3 or TRBV12-4 to TRBJ2-5; no definite D call. Trimming removed 3 bases from V and 5 bases from J, with 10 bases in between. This CDR3 comprises 13 residues. CDR3 nucleotide sequence: TGTGCCAGCAGTTTGGTAGGGTCCGAGACCCAGTACTTC. Residues: CASSLVGSETQYF.

V usage is TRBV14 and J usage is TRBJ2-7, with 7 bases that match TRBD2. Unmatched junction bases numbered 5, after V lost 3 bases and J lost 0 bases. Germline-derived CDR1 and CDR2 are SGHDN and FVKESK. This CDR3 has 15 amino acids. This CDR3 is CASSHRGSSSYEQYF. CDR3 DNA: TGTGCCAGCAGCCATCGCGGGAGTAGCTCCTACGAGCAGTACTTC.

This clonotype showed up just once. The chain employs TRBV5-4 and TRBJ2-2; D is perhaps TRBD1 (6 bases). There are 14 residues in the CDR3. The V end lost 8 bases, the J end lost 0 bases, and 11 bases lay between the germline ends. Germline CDR1 SGHNT, CDR2 YYREEE (reference sequence). The CDR3 bases are TGTGCCAGTAGCAGGGGATCGAACACCGGGGAGCTGTTTTTT. Translation gives CASSRGSNTGELFF.

The rearrangement joins TRBV7-9 to TRBJ1-2; D possibly corresponds to TRBD1 (5 bases). Germline V gene data show CDR1 as SEHNR and CDR2 as FQNEAQ (reference sequence). Trimming removed 5 bases from V and 5 bases from J, with 18 bases in between. This CDR3 spans 15 amino acids. The CDR3 here is CASSHLRGEGYGYTF. DNA of the CDR3: TGTGCCAGCAGCCATCTTCGGGGGGAAGGGTATGGCTACACCTTC.

The rearrangement links TRBV2 to TRBJ1-2; 10 bases agree with TRBD1. This CDR3 region has 14 residues. Per germline, CDR1 SNHLY and CDR2 FYNNEI. Trimming at V came to 5 bases and at J to 6 bases, leaving 6 bases not matched to a gene. The CDR3: CASSRDRGENGYTF. CDR3 nucleotide sequence: TGTGCCAGCAGTCGGGACAGGGGAGAAAATGGCTACACCTTC.

The CDR3 DNA reads TGTGCCTGGAAAGGGACTAACACTGAAGCTTTCTTT. This codes for CAWKGTNTEAFF. This chain joins TRBV30 and TRBJ1-1; D is possibly TRBD1 (5 bases). The CDR3 is 12 amino acids. The V end was cut by 4 bases, the J end by 2 bases, with 8 bases between. CDR1 GTSNPN and CDR2 SVGIG come from the germline V gene (reference sequence).

This sequence joins TRBV10-3 and TRBJ2-1; TRBD2 aligns across 15 bases. This CDR3 has 14 amino acids. The germline CDR1 and CDR2 sequences are ENHRY and SYGVKD. Losses at the gene ends were 6 bases for V and 9 bases for J; bases not matched to a gene: 3. The CDR3 coding sequence is TGTGCCATCAGCCGGACTAGCGGGAGGGGTGAGCAGTTCTTC. It yields the protein CAISRTSGRGEQFF.

The gene calls are TRBV14 and TRBJ1-1; D perhaps matches TRBD1 (5 bases). Trimming took 3 bases from V and 0 from J, leaving 11 bases between them. Germline CDR1 is SGHDN and CDR2 is FVKESK. CDR3 length equals 15 residues. CDR3 protein: CASSQEDRLNTEAFF. The CDR3 nucleotides are TGTGCCAGCAGCCAGGAAGACAGACTGAACACTGAAGCTTTCTTT.

The chain has TRBV20-1 and TRBJ2-1; 9 bases fit TRBD2. V shed 3 bases and J 4 bases; nucleotides not matched to a gene: 4. This CDR3 spans 14 amino acids. Germline V gene lookup returns CDR1 DFQATT and CDR2 SNEGSKA (reference sequence). The CDR3 region is CSARYSGRYNEQFF. CDR3 sequence (DNA): TGCAGTGCTAGGTATAGCGGGAGATACAATGAGCAGTTCTTC.

This clonotype occurred once. One junction end disagrees with the germline gene, perhaps due to a read error. This sequence joins TRBV18 and TRBJ2-4; maybe TRBD2 (7 bases). The CDR3 totals 11 residues. Germline loops: CDR1 KGHSH, CDR2 LQKENI. This CDR3 is CASSLGGAPDF. CDR3 DNA: TGTGCCAGCTCATTAGGGGGGGCTCCGGACTTC. Variable domain in full (rest from reference TRBV18 and TRBJ2-4): NAGVMQNPRHLVRRRGQEARLRCSPMKGHSHVYWYRQLPEEGLKFMVYLQKENIIDESGMPKERFSAEFPKEGPSILRIQQVVRGDSAAYFCASSLGGAPDFGAGTRLSVL.